This T cell receptor beta chain was retrieved from a study of blood T cells in healthy people across ages. Overall study: Template switching captured about one barcoded beta molecule per two T cells.

PBMCs were isolated at a quantity of at least 7 million per sample. A sample-barcoded 5' primer and a J-beta primer mix were used in a second PCR of roughly 7 to 11 cycles. A 12-random-nucleotide template-switch adaptor tagged each cDNA molecule. TCRdb re-called the 5' RACE reads with MiXCR, one entry per CDR3 protein. The data show 1.5 million to 2 million distinct CDR3 sequences, 49% seen once. CDR3 length equals 15 residues. CDR1 is SGHRS, CDR2 YFSETQ, per germline. Trimming took 0 bases from V and 7 from J; bases not matched to a gene: 9. Input material: blood. The rearrangement joins TRBV5-1 to TRBJ2-7; 8 positions match TRBD2. This sequence was found in a woman aged 40 to 50 in good health. The CDR3 sequence: CASSLGSGVYNEQYF. CDR3 DNA: TGCGCCAGCAGCTTGGGTAGCGGGGTTTACAATGAGCAGTACTTC.